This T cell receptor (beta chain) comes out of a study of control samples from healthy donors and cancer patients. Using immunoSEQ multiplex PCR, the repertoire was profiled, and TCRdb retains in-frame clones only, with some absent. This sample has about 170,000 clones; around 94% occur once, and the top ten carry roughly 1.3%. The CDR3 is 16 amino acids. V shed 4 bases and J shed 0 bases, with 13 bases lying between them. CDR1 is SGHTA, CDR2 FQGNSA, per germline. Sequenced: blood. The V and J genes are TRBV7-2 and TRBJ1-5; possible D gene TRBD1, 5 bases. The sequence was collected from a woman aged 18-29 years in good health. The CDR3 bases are TGTGCCAGCAGCTCCGGACACGATTATAGCAATCAGCCCCAGCATTTT. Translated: CASSSGHDYSNQPQHF. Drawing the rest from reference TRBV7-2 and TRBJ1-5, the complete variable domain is GAGVSQSPSNKVTEKGKDVELRCDPISGHTALYWYRQSLGQGLEFLIYFQGNSAPDKSGLPSDRFSAERTGGSVSTLTIQRTQQEDSAVYLCASSSGHDYSNQPQHFGDGTRLSIL.